This entry lists 32 T cell receptor beta chains sequenced from one sample in a study of blood T cell repertoires in COVID-19. Produced via immunoSEQ multiplex PCR; TCRdb's table is partial and in-frame only. Found here are under 250,000 clones, about four fifths of them singletons; the top ten hold roughly 3.2%. The sequencing input was peripheral blood. The receptors here all came from a woman aged 18-29 years with acute or convalescent COVID-19.

The J gene is TRBJ1-6, the V gene TRBV21-1; TRBD1 is the table's D call and was not checked against the DNA. TRBV21-1 is annotated as a pseudogene. This CDR3 has 20 residues. The DNA of the CDR3 is TGTGCCAGCAGCAAATTCTTGCTATTCCTTCAGGGATCCCCATATTCACCCCTCCACTTT. The encoded protein is CASSKFLLFLQGSPYSPLHF.

J is TRBJ1-2 and V is TRBV14; perhaps TRBD1 as D (6 bases). V was pared by 0 bases and J by 4 bases, with 15 bases between. Germline values: CDR1 SGHDN, CDR2 FVKESK. The CDR3 has 16 residues. The CDR3 loop reads CASSQDTGPSRYGYTF. Here the CDR3 DNA reads TGTGCCAGCAGCCAAGATACAGGGCCATCTCGCTATGGCTACACCTTC.

The J gene is TRBJ1-1, the V gene TRBV6-5; D is undetermined. This CDR3 is 13 amino acids long. Trimming removed 4 bases at V and 1 base at J, with 7 bases between. CDR1 is MNHEY, CDR2 SVGAGI, per germline. CDR3 protein: CASSLAENTEAFF. Written as DNA, the CDR3 is TGTGCCAGCAGTTTGGCGGAGAACACTGAAGCTTTCTTT.

This clone has just one count. CDR3 nucleotide sequence: TGTGCCAGCAGCCCCTGGAGTACCCAAGAGACCCAGTACTTC. Translating it yields CASSPWSTQETQYF. The chain links TRBV3-1 (or the pseudogene TRBV3-2) to TRBJ2-5; D ambiguous. CDR3 length: 14 amino acids. Looked up from germline, CDR1 is LGHDT and CDR2 is YNNKEL (reference sequence). With 4 bases removed from V and 1 base from J, the gap between germline ends came to 10 bases.

V and J are TRBV28 and TRBJ1-1, with a weak D call TRBD1 (5 bases). CDR1 is MDHEN and CDR2 is SYDVKM in the germline V gene. The V end lost 3 bases, the J end lost 3 bases, and 17 bases lay between the germline ends. The CDR3 spans 16 residues. In DNA, the CDR3 is TGTGCCAGCAGTTTTAGCCGACAGAATCGATACACTGAAGCTTTCTTT. This sequence encodes CASSFSRQNRYTEAFF.

The J gene is TRBJ1-6, the V gene TRBV18; 7 bases are a match to TRBD1. Germline V gene sequence: CDR1 KGHSH, CDR2 LQKENI. The CDR3 has 14 amino acids. The trim removed 5 bases at V and 5 bases at J, leaving 3 bases unmatched. The CDR3 reads CASSSDRDNSPLHF. The CDR3 DNA sequence: TGTGCCAGCTCATCAGACAGGGATAATTCACCCCTCCACTTT.

Remarks on this clone: This sample includes further DNA sequences coding for the same CDR3. The chain carries TRBV19 and TRBJ1-6; no clear D gene. This CDR3 is built from 12 residues. In germline, CDR1 is LNHDA, CDR2 SQIVND (reference sequence). V dropped 2 bases and J dropped 8 bases, with 4 bases sitting between them. The CDR3 region is CASSIRDSPLHF. The CDR3 DNA follows: TGTGCCAGTAGTATACGGGATTCACCCCTCCACTTT. Looking up the rest from reference TRBV19 and TRBJ1-6 gives the full variable domain: DGGITQSPKYLFRKEGQNVTLSCEQNLNHDAMYWYRQDPGQGLRLIYYSQIVNDFQKGDIAEGYSVSREKKESFPLTVTSAQKNPTAFYLCASSIRDSPLHFGNGTRLTVT.

The gene calls are TRBV5-6 and TRBJ2-2, with 12 bases matching TRBD2. Germline assignment: CDR1 SGHDT and CDR2 YYEEEE. The CDR3 loop spans 18 amino acids. With V trimmed by 3 bases and J by 2 bases, 8 bases remained unmatched. CDR3 coding DNA: TGTGCCAGCAGCTACGAAATGACTAGCGGGGGAAACACCGGGGAGCTGTTTTTT. It encodes CASSYEMTSGGNTGELFF.

This sequence joins TRBV5-1 and TRBJ2-3; TRBD2 might be the D (6 bases). There are 15 residues in the CDR3. Germline loops: CDR1 SGHRS, CDR2 YFSETQ. V was clipped by 3 bases and J by 0 bases, with 11 bases between them. The CDR3 region has the DNA TGCGCCAGCAGCTCGGGGGACGCTAGCACAGATACGCAGTATTTT. It encodes CASSSGDASTDTQYF.

The chain couples TRBV3-1 (or the pseudogene TRBV3-2) to TRBJ2-7; 16 bases agree with TRBD2. This CDR3 has 16 residues. The trim removed 5 bases at V and 7 bases at J, leaving 8 bases unmatched. Germline assignment: CDR1 LGHDT and CDR2 YNNKEL (reference sequence). CDR3 coding DNA: TGTGCCAGCAGCAGGGGACTAGCGGGAGGGCCTCGGGAGCAGTACTTC. This translates into CASSRGLAGGPREQYF.

The chain couples TRBV7-3 to TRBJ2-3, with TRBD2 identical over 12 bases. Germline-derived CDR1 and CDR2 are SGHTA and FQGTGA. This CDR3 comprises 15 residues. V lost 5 bases, J lost 4 bases, and 4 bases stayed unmatched. CDR3 nucleotides: TGTGCCAGCAGCGAGGGACTAGCGGGCGCAGATACGCAGTATTTT. Protein product: CASSEGLAGADTQYF.

This clone occurred once. The genes are TRBV4-3 and TRBJ1-2; the D gene is possibly TRBD1 (5 bases). The CDR3 extends over 13 amino acids. Trimming stripped 4 bases from V and 3 bases from J, with 9 bases between. Germline V gene data show CDR1 as LGHNA and CDR2 as YSLEER. The DNA of the CDR3 is TGCGCCAGCAGCCTAGGGGTTTACTATGGCTACACCTTC. As protein: CASSLGVYYGYTF.

CDR3 sequence (DNA): TGTGCCAGCAGTTGGAGCGGGGGTGGGTACAATGAGCAGTTCTTC. The encoded protein is CASSWSGGGYNEQFF. The chain employs TRBV27 and TRBJ2-1; 8 bases align to TRBD2. The germline CDR1 and CDR2 sequences are MNHEY and SMNVEV (reference sequence). The CDR3 extends over 15 amino acids. J lost 4 bases, V lost 4 bases, and 6 bases had no gene match.

The CDR3 loop is CASSQREGYEQFF. Written as DNA, the CDR3 is TGTGCCAGCAGTCAACGAGAGGGCTATGAGCAGTTCTTC. The chain has TRBV6-5 and TRBJ2-1, with D perhaps TRBD2 (5 bases). The V and J ends lost 5 bases and 8 bases respectively, with 13 bases between them. This CDR3 region has 13 residues. Germline CDR1 and CDR2: MNHEY and SVGAGI.

The rearrangement joins TRBV28 to TRBJ1-5; 8 nucleotides match TRBD1. Germline CDR1 reads MDHEN; CDR2 reads SYDVKM. The length of the CDR3 is 18 residues. V dropped 6 bases and J dropped 0; count of bases not matched to a gene: 13. CDR3 loop: CASSYTGTGYASNQPQHF. The CDR3 DNA sequence: TGTGCCAGCAGCTATACCGGGACAGGATACGCTAGCAATCAGCCCCAGCATTTT. The variable domain in full, completed from reference TRBV28 and TRBJ1-5, reads DVKVTQSSRYLVKRTGEKVFLECVQDMDHENMFWYRQDPGLGLRLIYFSYDVKMKEKGDIPEGYSVSREKKERFSLILESASTNQTSMYLCASSYTGTGYASNQPQHFGDGTRLSIL.

The V call is TRBV7-2, the J call TRBJ1-6, with D unclear. Trimming cost V 1 base and J 7 bases, with 8 bases left between them. The CDR3 is made up of 14 amino acids. Looked up from germline, CDR1 is SGHTA and CDR2 is FQGNSA. CDR3 coding DNA: TGTGCCAGCAGCTTAGACACAGTAAATTCACCCCTCCACTTT. Translation: CASSLDTVNSPLHF.

The V and J genes are TRBV10-3 and TRBJ1-2, with no clear D. V was cut by 4 bases and J by 6 bases, with 12 bases left in between. CDR1 and CDR2 (germline): ENHRY, SYGVKD. This CDR3 has 13 amino acids. The CDR3 DNA follows: TGTGCCATCAGTGGTTCACCGTCGGATGGCTACACCTTC. It specifies CAISGSPSDGYTF.

The chain is built from TRBV7-8 and TRBJ2-3; TRBD2 aligns across 7 bases. The V gene end was trimmed by 5 bases and the J gene end by 6 bases; junction bases not matched to a gene: 8. The germline V gene encodes CDR1 SGHVS and CDR2 FQNEAQ. The CDR3 totals 14 residues. The chain's CDR3 is CASSPPTSHDTQYF. In DNA, the CDR3 is TGTGCCAGCAGCCCCCCGACTAGCCATGATACGCAGTATTTT.

This chain links TRBV6-5 with TRBJ2-3, with TRBD2 identical over 9 bases. The CDR3 has 14 residues. Germline V CDR1 and CDR2: MNHEY, SVGAGI. The V gene end was trimmed by 5 bases and the J gene end by 2 bases; junction bases not matched to a gene: 2. The CDR3 DNA is TGTGCCAGCAGTCAGCGGGAGGTCACAGATACGCAGTATTTT. It specifies CASSQREVTDTQYF.

This chain links TRBV4-3 with TRBJ2-2; possibly TRBD1 for D (5 bases). The CDR3 has 14 amino acids. The V and J ends lost 5 bases and 1 base respectively, with 8 bases between them. Germline CDR1 is LGHNA and CDR2 is YSLEER. The CDR3 DNA follows: TGCGCCAGCAGCTTACAGGAGAACACCGGGGAGCTGTTTTTT. This translates into CASSLQENTGELFF.

This rearrangement joins TRBV7-2 to TRBJ1-3; 7 bases fit TRBD1. This CDR3 spans 15 amino acids. V lost 6 bases, J lost 3 bases, and 8 bases stayed unmatched. CDR1 and CDR2 from the germline V gene are SGHTA and FQGNSA. The CDR3 loop is CASRPGGTDGNTIYF. As DNA, the CDR3 is TGTGCCAGCAGACCAGGCGGGACAGATGGAAACACCATATATTTT.

V usage is TRBV7-9 and J usage is TRBJ1-2; a possible D gene is TRBD1 (6 bases). This CDR3 region has 13 residues. Germline V lookup: CDR1 SEHNR, CDR2 FQNEAQ (reference sequence). V lost 1 base and J lost 6, with 9 bases in between. The CDR3 here is CASSLVWGHGYTF. The CDR3 DNA reads TGTGCCAGCAGCTTAGTCTGGGGGCATGGCTACACCTTC.

This chain joins TRBV3-1 (or the pseudogene TRBV3-2) and TRBJ1-6; maybe TRBD1 (5 bases). The CDR3 spans 15 residues. The germline V gene encodes CDR1 LGHDT and CDR2 YNNKEL (reference sequence). V lost 6 bases to trimming and J lost 7 bases, with 16 bases between them. CDR3 sequence (DNA): TGTGCCAGCAGGGAGGGCCGACAGACGAATTCACCCCTCCACTTT. Translation: CASREGRQTNSPLHF.

The CDR3 sequence: CASSLRTGADGNTIYF. CDR3 nucleotides: TGTGCCAGCAGCTTAAGAACAGGGGCCGATGGAAACACCATATATTTT. The chain employs TRBV7-6 and TRBJ1-3; 7 nucleotides match TRBD1. Germline V gene sequence: CDR1 SGHVS, CDR2 FNYEAQ. V trimming: 2 bases; J trimming: 3 bases; junction bases outside the gene matches: 7. This CDR3 contains 16 residues.

The rearrangement joins TRBV1 to TRBJ2-6; the table's D call, TRBD2, was not checked against the DNA. TRBV1 counts as a pseudogene. CDR3 length equals 18 residues. The CDR3 loop is CTSSLTSGTHTGANVLTF. CDR3 coding DNA: TGCACCAGCAGCCTTACTAGCGGGACTCACACAGGGGCCAACGTCCTGACTTTC.

The chain has TRBV4-1 and TRBJ1-2; 11 nucleotides line up with TRBD1. This CDR3 contains 19 residues. Per the germline V gene, CDR1 is MGHRA and CDR2 is YSYEKL. The V segment lost 1 base and the J segment 8 bases; nucleotides outside the gene matches: 18. CDR3 bases: TGCGCCAGCAGCCAAGGGTTTTTAGGGCACGGGACAGGGGGTGGAGGCTACACCTTC. Protein product: CASSQGFLGHGTGGGGYTF.

This sequence joins TRBV7-6 and TRBJ2-1; TRBD2 matches at 10 bases. V was pared by 2 bases and J by 3 bases, with 13 bases of the junction left unmatched. CDR1 is SGHVS and CDR2 is FNYEAQ in the germline V gene. CDR3 length: 19 amino acids. CDR3 nucleotide sequence: TGTGCCAGCAGCTTAAGGGAATCGGCTAGCGGGAGTATCTACAATGAGCAGTTCTTC. Translating it yields CASSLRESASGSIYNEQFF.

This chain uses TRBV9 with TRBJ2-7; TRBD2 is a possible D gene (6 bases). The CDR3 is 14 residues long. Germline-derived CDR1 and CDR2 are SGDLS and YYNGEE. V lost 0 bases, J lost 0 bases, and 7 bases lay in between. In nucleotides, the CDR3 is TGTGCCAGCAGCGTAGGGAGGGTCTCCTACGAGCAGTACTTC. It specifies CASSVGRVSYEQYF.

This clone showed up just once. Distinct nucleotide sequences in the sample also encode this CDR3. CDR3 sequence (DNA): TGTGCCAGCAGTGTTGGGACAGGGAGTTCACCCCTCCACTTT. As protein: CASSVGTGSSPLHF. The chain couples TRBV2 to TRBJ1-6; 9 bases fit TRBD1. Losses at the gene ends were 4 bases for V and 9 bases for J; bases not matched to a gene: 4. Germline lookup yields CDR1 SNHLY and CDR2 FYNNEI. CDR3 length: 14 residues.

For the CDR3, the DNA is TGTGCCAGCAACCGGGACAGGGGGCAAGGCTATGGCTACACCTTC. This translates into CASNRDRGQGYGYTF. The chain combines TRBV6-5 with TRBJ1-2; TRBD1 matches 12 bases. This CDR3 region has 15 residues. CDR1 and CDR2 (germline): MNHEY, SVGAGI. Germline trimming cut 7 bases from V and 4 bases from J; bases unmatched to any gene: 7.

Only one count was recorded for this clone. The gene calls are TRBV27 and TRBJ1-1; possible D gene TRBD1, 5 bases. Trimming left V 6 bases short and J 5 bases short, with 13 bases between. The CDR3 is made up of 13 amino acids. CDR1 and CDR2 from the germline V gene are MNHEY and SMNVEV (reference sequence). The CDR3: CASRSREYTEAFF. In DNA form, the CDR3 reads TGTGCCAGCAGGAGCAGGGAATATACTGAAGCTTTCTTT.

The chain uses TRBV6-5 and TRBJ2-5; perhaps TRBD1 as D (5 bases). V gave up 6 bases and J gave up 4 bases, with 15 bases separating them. CDR1 is MNHEY, CDR2 SVGAGI, per germline. The CDR3 is 14 residues long. CDR3 in amino acids: CASSFDRRLETQYF. CDR3 nucleotide sequence: TGTGCCAGCAGCTTCGACAGACGTCTAGAGACCCAGTACTTC.